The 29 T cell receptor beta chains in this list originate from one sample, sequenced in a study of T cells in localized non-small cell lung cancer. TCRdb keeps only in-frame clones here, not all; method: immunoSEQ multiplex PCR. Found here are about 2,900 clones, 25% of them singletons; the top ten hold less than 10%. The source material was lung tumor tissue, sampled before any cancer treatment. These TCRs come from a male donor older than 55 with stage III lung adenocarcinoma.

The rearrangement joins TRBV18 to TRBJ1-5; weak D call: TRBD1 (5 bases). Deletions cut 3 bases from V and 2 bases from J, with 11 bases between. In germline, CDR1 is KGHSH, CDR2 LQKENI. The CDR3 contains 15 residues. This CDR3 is CASSPWGEGNQPQHF. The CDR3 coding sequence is TGTGCCAGCTCACCGTGGGGGGAAGGCAATCAGCCCCAGCATTTT.

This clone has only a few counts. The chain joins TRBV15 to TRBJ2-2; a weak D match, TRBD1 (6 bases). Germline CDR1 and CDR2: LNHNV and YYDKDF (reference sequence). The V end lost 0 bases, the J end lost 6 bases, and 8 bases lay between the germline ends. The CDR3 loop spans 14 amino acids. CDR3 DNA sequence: TGTGCCACCAGCAGAGATGGGGGCCCCGGGGAGCTGTTTTTT. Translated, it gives CATSRDGGPGELFF.

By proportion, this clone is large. For the CDR3, the DNA is TGTGCCAGTAGTATTGGACAGGGCTTTCAAGAGACCCAGTACTTC. Its protein is CASSIGQGFQETQYF. The genes are TRBV19 and TRBJ2-5; 8 bases align to TRBD1. The germline V gene encodes CDR1 LNHDA and CDR2 SQIVND (reference sequence). After removal of 3 bases from V and 2 bases from J, the junction contained 5 bases not matched to a gene. CDR3 length: 15 residues. Variable domain in full (rest from reference TRBV19 and TRBJ2-5): DGGITQSPKYLFRKEGQNVTLSCEQNLNHDAMYWYRQDPGQGLRLIYYSQIVNDFQKGDIAEGYSVSREKKESFPLTVTSAQKNPTAFYLCASSIGQGFQETQYFGPGTRLLVL.

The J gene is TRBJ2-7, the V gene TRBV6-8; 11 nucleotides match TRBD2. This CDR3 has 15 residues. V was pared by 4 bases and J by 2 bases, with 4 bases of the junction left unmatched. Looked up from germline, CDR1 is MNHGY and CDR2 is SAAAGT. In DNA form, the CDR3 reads TGTGCCAGCAGTTCGGGACTAGCGGTAGCCTACGAGCAGTACTTC. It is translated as CASSSGLAVAYEQYF.

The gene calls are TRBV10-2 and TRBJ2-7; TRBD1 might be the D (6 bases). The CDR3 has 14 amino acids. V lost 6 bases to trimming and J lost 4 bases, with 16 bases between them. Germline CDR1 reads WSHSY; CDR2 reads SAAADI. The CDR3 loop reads CASRGTGTNYEQYF. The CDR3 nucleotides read TGCGCCAGCAGGGGAACCGGGACAAATTACGAGCAGTACTTC.

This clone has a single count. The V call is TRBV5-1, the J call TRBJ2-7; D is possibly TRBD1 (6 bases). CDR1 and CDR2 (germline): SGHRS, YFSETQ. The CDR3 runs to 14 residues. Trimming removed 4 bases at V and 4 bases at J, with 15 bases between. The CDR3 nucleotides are TGCGCCAGCAGCACTTCCGGGACACAGTACGAGCAGTACTTC. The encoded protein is CASSTSGTQYEQYF.

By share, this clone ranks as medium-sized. CDR3 sequence: CASSVSTSGANVLTF. In nucleotides, the CDR3 is TGTGCCAGCAGCGTCTCCACCTCTGGGGCCAACGTCCTGACTTTC. The chain joins TRBV9 to TRBJ2-6; D unclear. V shed 2 bases and J shed 0 bases, with 6 bases lying between them. This CDR3 has 15 residues. Germline CDR1 reads SGDLS; CDR2 reads YYNGEE.

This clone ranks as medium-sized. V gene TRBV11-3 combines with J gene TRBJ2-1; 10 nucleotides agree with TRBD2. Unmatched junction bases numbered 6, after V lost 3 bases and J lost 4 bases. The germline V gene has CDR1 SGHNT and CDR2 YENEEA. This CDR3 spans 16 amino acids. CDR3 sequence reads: CASSFNLAGAYNEQFF. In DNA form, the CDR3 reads TGTGCCAGCAGCTTTAACCTAGCGGGGGCTTACAATGAGCAGTTCTTC.

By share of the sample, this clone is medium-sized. CDR3 sequence: CASSQMPGQGSSEQFF. CDR3 coding DNA: TGTGCCAGCAGCCAAATGCCGGGACAGGGGTCGAGTGAGCAGTTCTTC. V usage is TRBV11-3 and J usage is TRBJ2-1; 10 bases map to TRBD1. This CDR3 is 16 amino acids long. Germline CDR1 SGHNT, CDR2 YENEEA. The trim removed 5 bases at V and 9 bases at J, leaving 13 bases unmatched.

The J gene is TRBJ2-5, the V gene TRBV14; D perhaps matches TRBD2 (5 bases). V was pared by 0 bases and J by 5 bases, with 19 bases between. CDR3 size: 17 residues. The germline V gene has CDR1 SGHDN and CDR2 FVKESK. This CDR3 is CASSQETSMRVRETQYF. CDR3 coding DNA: TGTGCCAGCAGCCAAGAAACGTCGATGAGGGTCCGTGAGACCCAGTACTTC.

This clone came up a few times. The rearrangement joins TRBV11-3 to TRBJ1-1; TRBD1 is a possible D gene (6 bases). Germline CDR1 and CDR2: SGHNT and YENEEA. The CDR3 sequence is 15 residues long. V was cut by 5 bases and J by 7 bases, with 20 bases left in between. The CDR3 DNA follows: TGTGCCAGCAGCACAAGGCCCTGGACAGACCTTGAAGCTTTCTTT. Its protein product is CASSTRPWTDLEAFF. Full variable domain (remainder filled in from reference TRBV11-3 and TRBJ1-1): EAGVVQSPRYKIIEKKQPVAFWCNPISGHNTLYWYLQNLGQGPELLIRYENEEAVDDSQLPKDRFSAERLKGVDSTLKIQPAELGDSAVYLCASSTRPWTDLEAFFGQGTRLTVV.

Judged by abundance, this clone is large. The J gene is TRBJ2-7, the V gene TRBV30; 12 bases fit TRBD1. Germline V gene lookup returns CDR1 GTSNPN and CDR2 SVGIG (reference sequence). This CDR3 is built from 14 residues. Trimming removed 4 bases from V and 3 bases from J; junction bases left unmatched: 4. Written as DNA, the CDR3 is TGTGCCTGGACCGGGGACAGGGGGCACTACGAGCAGTACTTC. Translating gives CAWTGDRGHYEQYF. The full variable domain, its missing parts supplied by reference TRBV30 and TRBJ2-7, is SQTIHQWPATLVQPVGSPLSLECTVEGTSNPNLYWYRQAAGRGLQLLFYSVGIGQISSEVPQNLSASRPQDRQFILSSKKLLLSDSGFYLCAWTGDRGHYEQYFGPGTRLTVT.

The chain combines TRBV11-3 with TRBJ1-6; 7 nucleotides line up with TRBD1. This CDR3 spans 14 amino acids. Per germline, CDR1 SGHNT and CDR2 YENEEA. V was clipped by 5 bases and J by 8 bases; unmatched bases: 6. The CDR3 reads CASSGRQGYSPLHF. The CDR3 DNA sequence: TGTGCCAGCAGCGGACGACAGGGTTATTCACCCCTCCACTTT.

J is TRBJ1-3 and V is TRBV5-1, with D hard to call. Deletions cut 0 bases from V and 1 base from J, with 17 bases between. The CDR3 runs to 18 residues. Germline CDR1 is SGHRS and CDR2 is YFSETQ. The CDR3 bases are TGCGCCAGCAGCTTGGAATGGCGGCAGGTTCAATCTGGAAACACCATATATTTT. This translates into CASSLEWRQVQSGNTIYF. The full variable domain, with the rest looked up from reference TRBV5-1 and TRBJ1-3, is KAGVTQTPRYLIKTRGQQVTLSCSPISGHRSVSWYQQTPGQGLQFLFEYFSETQRNKGNFPGRFSGRQFSNSRSEMNVSTLELGDSALYLCASSLEWRQVQSGNTIYFGEGSWLTVV.

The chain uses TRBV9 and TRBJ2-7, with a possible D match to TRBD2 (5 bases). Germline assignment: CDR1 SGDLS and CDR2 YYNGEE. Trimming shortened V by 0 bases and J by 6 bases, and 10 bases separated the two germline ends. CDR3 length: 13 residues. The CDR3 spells CASSVELRGEQYF. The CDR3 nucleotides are TGTGCCAGCAGCGTAGAACTACGGGGCGAGCAGTACTTC. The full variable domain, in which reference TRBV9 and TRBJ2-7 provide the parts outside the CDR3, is DSGVTQTPKHLITATGQRVTLRCSPRSGDLSVYWYQQSLDQGLQFLIQYYNGEERAKGNILERFSAQQFPDLHSELNLSSLELGDSALYFCASSVELRGEQYFGPGTRLTVT.

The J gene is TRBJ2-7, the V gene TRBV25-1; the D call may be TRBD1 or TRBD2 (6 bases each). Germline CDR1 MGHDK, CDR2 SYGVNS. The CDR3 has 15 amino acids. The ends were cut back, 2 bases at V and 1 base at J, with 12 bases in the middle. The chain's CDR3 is CASSEPGADSYEQYF. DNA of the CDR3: TGTGCCAGCAGTGAACCGGGGGCGGATTCCTACGAGCAGTACTTC.

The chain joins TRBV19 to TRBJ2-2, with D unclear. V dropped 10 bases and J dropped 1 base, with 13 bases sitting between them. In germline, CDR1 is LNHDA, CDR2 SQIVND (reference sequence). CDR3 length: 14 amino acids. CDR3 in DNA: TGTGCCACGGATAGGACGGGGAACACCGGGGAGCTGTTTTTT. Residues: CATDRTGNTGELFF.

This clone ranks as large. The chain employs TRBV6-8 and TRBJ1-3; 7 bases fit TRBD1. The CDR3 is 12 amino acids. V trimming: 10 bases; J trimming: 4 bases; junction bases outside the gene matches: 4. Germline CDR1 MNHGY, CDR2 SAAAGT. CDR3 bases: TGTGCCACCAGACAGGGCGGAAACACCATATATTTT. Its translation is CATRQGGNTIYF.

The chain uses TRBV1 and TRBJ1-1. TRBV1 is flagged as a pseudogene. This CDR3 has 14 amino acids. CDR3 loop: CASSLSPGETEAFF. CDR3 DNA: TGCGCCAGCAGCCTTTCACCTGGGGAAACTGAAGCTTTCTTT.

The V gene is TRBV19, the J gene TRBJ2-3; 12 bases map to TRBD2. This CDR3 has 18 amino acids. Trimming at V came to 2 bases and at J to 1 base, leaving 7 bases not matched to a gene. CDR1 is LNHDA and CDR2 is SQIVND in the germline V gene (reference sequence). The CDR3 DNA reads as TGTGCCAGTAGTATAAGGCTAGCGGGGGGGCCGGGCACAGATACGCAGTATTTT. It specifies CASSIRLAGGPGTDTQYF.

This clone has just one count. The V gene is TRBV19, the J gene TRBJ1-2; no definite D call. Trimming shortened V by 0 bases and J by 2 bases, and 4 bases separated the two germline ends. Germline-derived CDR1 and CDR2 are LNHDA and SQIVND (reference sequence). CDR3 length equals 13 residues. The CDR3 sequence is CASSIEGNYGYTF. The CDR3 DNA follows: TGTGCCAGTAGTATAGAGGGGAACTATGGCTACACCTTC.

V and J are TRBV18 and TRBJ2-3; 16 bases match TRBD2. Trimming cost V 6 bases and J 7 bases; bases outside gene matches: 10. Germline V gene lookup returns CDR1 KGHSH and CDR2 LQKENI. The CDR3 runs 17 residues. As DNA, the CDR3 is TGTGCCAGCTCGCTTACCGGGACTAGCGGGAGGGTCCATACGCAGTATTTT. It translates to CASSLTGTSGRVHTQYF.

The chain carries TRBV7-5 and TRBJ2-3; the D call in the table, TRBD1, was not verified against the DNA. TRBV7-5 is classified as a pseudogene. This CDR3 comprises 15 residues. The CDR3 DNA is TGTGCCAGCAGCTTAGCTGGCAGACACACAGATACGCAGTATTTT. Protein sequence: CASSLAGRHTDTQYF.

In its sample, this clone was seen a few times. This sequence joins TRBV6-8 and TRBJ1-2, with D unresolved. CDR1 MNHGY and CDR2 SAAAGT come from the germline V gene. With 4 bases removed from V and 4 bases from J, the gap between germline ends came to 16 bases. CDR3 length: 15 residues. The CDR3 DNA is TGTGCCAGCAGTTTGGGGAAGGATATAATCTATGGCTACACCTTC. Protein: CASSLGKDIIYGYTF.

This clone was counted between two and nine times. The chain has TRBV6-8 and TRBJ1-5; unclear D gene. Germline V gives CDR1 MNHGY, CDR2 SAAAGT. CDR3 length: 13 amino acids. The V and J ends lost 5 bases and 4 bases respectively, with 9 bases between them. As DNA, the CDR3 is TGTGCCAGCAGTGCCGGGAGGAATCAGCCCCAGCATTTT. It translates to CASSAGRNQPQHF.

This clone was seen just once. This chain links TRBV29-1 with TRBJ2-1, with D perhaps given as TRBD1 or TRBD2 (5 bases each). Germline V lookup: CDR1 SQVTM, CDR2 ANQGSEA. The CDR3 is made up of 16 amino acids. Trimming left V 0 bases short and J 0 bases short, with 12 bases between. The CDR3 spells CSVEDVPGSSYNEQFF. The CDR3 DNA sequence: TGCAGCGTTGAAGATGTTCCAGGGAGCTCCTACAATGAGCAGTTCTTC.

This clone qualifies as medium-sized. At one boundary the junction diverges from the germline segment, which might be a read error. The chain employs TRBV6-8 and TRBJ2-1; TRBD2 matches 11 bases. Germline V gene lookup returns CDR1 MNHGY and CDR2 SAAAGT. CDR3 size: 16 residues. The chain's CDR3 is CASSDSIAGGPDEQFF. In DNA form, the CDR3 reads TGTGCCAGCAGTGACTCGATAGCGGGGGGGCCCGATGAGCAGTTCTTC.

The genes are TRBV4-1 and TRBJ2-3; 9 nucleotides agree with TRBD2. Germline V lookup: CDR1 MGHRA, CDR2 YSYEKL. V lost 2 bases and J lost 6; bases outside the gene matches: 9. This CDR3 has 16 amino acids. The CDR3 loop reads CASSQQETSGWDTQYF. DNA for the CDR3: TGCGCCAGCAGCCAACAAGAGACTAGCGGTTGGGATACGCAGTATTTT.

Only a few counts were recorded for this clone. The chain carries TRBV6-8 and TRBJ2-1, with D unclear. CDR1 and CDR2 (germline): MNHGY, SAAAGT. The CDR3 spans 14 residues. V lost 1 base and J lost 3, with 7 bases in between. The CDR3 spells CASSYLNSYNEQFF. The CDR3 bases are TGTGCCAGCAGTTACTTGAACAGCTACAATGAGCAGTTCTTC.